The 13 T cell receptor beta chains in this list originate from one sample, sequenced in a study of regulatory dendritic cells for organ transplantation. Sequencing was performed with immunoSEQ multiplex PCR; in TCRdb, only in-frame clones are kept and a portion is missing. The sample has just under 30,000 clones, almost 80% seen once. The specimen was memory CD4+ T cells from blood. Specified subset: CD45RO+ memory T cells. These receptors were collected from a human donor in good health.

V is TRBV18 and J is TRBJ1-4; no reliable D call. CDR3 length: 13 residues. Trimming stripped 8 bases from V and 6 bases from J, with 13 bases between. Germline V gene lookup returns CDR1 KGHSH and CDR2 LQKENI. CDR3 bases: TGTGCCAGCCGGGATATAAGGGATGAAAAACTGTTTTTT. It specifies CASRDIRDEKLFF.

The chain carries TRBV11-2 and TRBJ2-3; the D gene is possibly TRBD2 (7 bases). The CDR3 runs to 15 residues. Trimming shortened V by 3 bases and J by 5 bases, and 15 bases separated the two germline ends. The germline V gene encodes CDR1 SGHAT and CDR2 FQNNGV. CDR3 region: CASSFGGGHVDTQYF. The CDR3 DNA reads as TGTGCCAGCAGCTTTGGGGGGGGGCACGTAGATACGCAGTATTTT.

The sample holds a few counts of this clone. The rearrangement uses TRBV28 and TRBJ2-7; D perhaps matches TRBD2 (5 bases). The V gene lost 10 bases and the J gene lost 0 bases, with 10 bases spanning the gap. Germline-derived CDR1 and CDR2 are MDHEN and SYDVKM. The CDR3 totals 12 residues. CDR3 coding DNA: TGTGCCACGGACTCCAACTCCTACGAGCAGTACTTC. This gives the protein CATDSNSYEQYF.

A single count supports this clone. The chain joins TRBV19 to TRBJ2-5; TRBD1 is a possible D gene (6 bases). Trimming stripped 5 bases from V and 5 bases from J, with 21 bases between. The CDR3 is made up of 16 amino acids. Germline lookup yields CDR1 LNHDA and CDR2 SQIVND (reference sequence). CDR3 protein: CASSARTGSVGETQYF. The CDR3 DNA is TGTGCCAGTAGTGCCAGAACAGGGTCGGTAGGGGAGACCCAGTACTTC.

Here the CDR3 DNA reads TGTGCCACCAGCAGAGAGGTAGGGGAGCAGTTCTTC. This codes for CATSREVGEQFF. The chain carries TRBV15 and TRBJ2-1; no definite D call. This CDR3 contains 12 residues. V was shortened by 0 bases and J by 10 bases, with 7 bases between the two germline ends. Per the germline V gene, CDR1 is LNHNV and CDR2 is YYDKDF (reference sequence).

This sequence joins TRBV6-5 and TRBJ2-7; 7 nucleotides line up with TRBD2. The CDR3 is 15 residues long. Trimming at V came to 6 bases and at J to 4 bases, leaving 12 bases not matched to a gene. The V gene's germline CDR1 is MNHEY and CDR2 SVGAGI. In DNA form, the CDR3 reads TGTGCCAGCAGACCCGTAAGCGGGACGTCTTACGAGCAGTACTTC. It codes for CASRPVSGTSYEQYF.

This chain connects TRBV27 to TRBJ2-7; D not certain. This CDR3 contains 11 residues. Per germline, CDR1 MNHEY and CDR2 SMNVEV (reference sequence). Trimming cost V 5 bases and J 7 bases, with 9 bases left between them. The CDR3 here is CASSRRLEQYF. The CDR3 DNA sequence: TGTGCCAGCAGTCGCCGGTTGGAGCAGTACTTC.

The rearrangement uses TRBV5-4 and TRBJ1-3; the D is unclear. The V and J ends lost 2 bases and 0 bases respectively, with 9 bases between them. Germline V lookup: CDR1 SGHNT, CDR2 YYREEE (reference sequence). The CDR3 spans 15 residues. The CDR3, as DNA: TGTGCCAGCAGCTTATGGGCAGGCTCTGGAAACACCATATATTTT. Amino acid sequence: CASSLWAGSGNTIYF.

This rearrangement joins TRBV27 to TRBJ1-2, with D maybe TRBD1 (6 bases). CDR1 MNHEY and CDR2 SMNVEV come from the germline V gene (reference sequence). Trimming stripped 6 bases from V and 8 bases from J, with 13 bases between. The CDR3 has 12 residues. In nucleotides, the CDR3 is TGTGCCAGCAGCCTGGGGGGGCAGGGCTACACCTTC. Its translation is CASSLGGQGYTF.

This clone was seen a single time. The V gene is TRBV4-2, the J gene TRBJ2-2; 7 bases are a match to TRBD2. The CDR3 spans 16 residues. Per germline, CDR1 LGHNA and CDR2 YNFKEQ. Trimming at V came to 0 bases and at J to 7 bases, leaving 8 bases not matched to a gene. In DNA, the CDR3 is TGTGCCAGCAGCCAAGATTCAGTTCGGGGGGACGGGGAGCTGTTTTTT. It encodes CASSQDSVRGDGELFF.

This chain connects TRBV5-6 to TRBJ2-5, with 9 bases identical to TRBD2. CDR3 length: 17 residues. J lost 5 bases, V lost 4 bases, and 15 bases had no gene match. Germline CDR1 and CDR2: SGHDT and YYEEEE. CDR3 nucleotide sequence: TGTGCCAGCAGCCCCAAAAAGGGGCTAGCGGGGCAGGAGACCCAGTACTTC. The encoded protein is CASSPKKGLAGQETQYF.

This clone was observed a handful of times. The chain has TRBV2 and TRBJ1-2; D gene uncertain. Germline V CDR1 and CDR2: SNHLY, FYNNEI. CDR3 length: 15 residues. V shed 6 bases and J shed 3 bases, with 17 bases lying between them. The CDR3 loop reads CASRDLPIRDYGYTF. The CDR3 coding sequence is TGTGCCAGCAGGGATCTCCCTATCCGGGACTATGGCTACACCTTC.

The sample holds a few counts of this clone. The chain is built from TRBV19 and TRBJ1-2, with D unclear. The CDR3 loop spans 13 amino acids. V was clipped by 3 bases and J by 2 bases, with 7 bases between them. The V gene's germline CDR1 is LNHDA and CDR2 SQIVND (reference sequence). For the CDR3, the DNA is TGTGCCAGTAGTATTGTAGAGAACTATGGCTACACCTTC. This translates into CASSIVENYGYTF.